What follows is one T cell receptor (beta chain) and its context. Trimming took 1 base from V and 7 from J; bases not matched to a gene: 8. Germline lookup yields CDR1 DFQATT and CDR2 SNEGSKA (reference sequence). The CDR3 loop spans 16 amino acids. This entry is derived from a study of blood T cells in healthy people across ages. With a J-beta primer mix and a sample-barcoded 5' primer, a second PCR ran about 7 to 11 cycles. TCRdb used MiXCR to reprocess the 5' RACE reads, holding one entry per CDR3 protein. The sample carries approximately 730,000 distinct CDR3 sequences, roughly 47% recorded once. The sequenced sample was blood. The source of this sequence is an older woman in good health. V is TRBV20-1 and J is TRBJ2-1; 12 bases agree with TRBD2. CDR3 nucleotide sequence: TGCAGTGCTAGAGGGCTAGCGGGAGGGCCCTCAAATGAGCAGTTCTTC. It yields the protein CSARGLAGGPSNEQFF.